What follows describes a single T cell receptor beta chain. The antigen remains unidentified. Whether given at about 4 or about 12 weeks, second doses were pooled. These data are taken from a study of T cell responses to AZD1222 COVID-19 vaccine. Study results and caveats: The study found Spike-specific TCR breadth and depth rose after two AZD1222 doses. Females outnumbered males among donors, who were mostly white British; clonal diversity was possibly underestimated.

Here immunoSEQ multiplex PCR was the method, and the copy in TCRdb shows in-frame clones only, minus some. Here the sample spans more than 150,000 clones, 90% to 95% being singletons. Trimming left V 4 bases short and J 6 bases short, with 15 bases between. Germline assignment: CDR1 LGHDT and CDR2 YNNKEL (reference sequence). The CDR3 contains 14 residues. The rearrangement uses TRBV3-1 (or the pseudogene TRBV3-2) and TRBJ1-2; a weak D match, TRBD1 (6 bases). The sample here was peripheral blood, taken 28 days after the second AZD1222 dose. The sequence was obtained from an adult who received the AZD1222 COVID-19 vaccine. CDR3 bases: TGTGCCAGCAGCCCGTCGCGGGGGGCGAATGGCTACACCTTC. Translation: CASSPSRGANGYTF.